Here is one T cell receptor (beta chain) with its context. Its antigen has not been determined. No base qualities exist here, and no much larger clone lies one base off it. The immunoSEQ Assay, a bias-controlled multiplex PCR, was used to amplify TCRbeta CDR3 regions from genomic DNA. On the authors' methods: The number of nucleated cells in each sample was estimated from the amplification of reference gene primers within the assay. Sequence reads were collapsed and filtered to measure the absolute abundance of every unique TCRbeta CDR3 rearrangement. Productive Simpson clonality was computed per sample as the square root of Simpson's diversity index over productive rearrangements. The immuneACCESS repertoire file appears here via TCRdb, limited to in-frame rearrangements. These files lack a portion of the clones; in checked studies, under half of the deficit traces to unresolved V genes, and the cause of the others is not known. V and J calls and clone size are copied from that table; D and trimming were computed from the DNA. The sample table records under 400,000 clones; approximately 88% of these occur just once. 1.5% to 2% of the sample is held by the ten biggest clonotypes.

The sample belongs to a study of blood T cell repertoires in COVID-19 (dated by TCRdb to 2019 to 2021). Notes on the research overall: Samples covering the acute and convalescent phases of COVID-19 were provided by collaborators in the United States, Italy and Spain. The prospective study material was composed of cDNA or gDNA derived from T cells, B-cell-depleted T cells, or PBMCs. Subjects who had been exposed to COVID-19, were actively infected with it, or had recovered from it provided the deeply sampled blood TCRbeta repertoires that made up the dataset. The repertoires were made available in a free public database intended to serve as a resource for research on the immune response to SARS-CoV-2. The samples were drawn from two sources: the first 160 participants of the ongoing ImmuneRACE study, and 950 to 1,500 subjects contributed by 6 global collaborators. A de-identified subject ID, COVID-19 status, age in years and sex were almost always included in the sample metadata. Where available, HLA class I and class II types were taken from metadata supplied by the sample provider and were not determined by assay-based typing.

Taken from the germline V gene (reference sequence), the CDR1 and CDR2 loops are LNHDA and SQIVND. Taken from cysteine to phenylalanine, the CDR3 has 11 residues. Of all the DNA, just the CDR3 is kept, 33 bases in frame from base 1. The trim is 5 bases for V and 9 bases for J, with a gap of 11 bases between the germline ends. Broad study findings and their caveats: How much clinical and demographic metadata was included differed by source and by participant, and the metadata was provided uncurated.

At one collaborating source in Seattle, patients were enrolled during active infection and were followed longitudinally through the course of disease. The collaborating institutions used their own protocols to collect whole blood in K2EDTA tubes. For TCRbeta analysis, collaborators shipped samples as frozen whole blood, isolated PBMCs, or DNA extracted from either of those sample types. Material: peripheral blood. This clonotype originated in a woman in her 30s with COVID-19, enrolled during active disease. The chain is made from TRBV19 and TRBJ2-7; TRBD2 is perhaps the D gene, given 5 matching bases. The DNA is TGTGCCAGTAGTGGAGGTGGAGGGCAGTACTTC. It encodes CASSGGGGQYF.